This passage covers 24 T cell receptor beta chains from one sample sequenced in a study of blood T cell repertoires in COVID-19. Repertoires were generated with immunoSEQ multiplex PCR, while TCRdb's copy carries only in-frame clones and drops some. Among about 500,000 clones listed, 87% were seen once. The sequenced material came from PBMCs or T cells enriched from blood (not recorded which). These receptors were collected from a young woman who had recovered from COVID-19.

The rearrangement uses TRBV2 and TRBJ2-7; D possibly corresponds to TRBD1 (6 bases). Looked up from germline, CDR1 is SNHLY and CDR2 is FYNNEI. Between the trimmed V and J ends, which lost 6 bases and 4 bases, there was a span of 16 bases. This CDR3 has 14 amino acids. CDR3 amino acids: CASSLPGERYEQYF. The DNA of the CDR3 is TGTGCCAGCAGCCTGCCAGGGGAAAGGTACGAGCAGTACTTC.

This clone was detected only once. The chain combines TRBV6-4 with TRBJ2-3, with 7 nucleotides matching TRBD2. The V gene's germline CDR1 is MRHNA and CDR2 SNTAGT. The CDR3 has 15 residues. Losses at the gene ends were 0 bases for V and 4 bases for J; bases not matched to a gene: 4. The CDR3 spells CASSDSGRGSDTQYF. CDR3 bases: TGTGCCAGCAGTGACTCCGGGCGGGGGTCAGATACGCAGTATTTT.

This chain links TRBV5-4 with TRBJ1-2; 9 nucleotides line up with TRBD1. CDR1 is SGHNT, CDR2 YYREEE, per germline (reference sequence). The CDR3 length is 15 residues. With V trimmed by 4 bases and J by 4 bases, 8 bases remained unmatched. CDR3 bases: TGTGCCAGCAGCGACAGGGGGGCCCGTTCCTATGGCTACACCTTC. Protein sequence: CASSDRGARSYGYTF.

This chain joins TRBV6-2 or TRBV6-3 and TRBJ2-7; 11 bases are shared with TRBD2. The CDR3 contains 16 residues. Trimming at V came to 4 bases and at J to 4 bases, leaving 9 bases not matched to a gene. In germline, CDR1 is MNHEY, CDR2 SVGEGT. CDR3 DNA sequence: TGTGCCAGCAGTTCACCCCTAGCGGGGGGTGGTTACGAGCAGTACTTC. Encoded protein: CASSSPLAGGGYEQYF.

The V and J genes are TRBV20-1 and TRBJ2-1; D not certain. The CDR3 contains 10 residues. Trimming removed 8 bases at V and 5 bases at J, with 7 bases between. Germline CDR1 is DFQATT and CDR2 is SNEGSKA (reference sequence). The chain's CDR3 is CSFLDNEQFF. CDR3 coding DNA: TGCAGTTTCCTTGACAATGAGCAGTTCTTC.

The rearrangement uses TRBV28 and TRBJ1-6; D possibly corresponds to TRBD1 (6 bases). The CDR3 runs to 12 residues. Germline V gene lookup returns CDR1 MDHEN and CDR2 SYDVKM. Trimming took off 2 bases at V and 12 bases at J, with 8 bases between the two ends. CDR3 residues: CASSLPRGPLHF. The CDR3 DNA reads TGTGCCAGCAGTTTACCCAGGGGACCCCTCCACTTT. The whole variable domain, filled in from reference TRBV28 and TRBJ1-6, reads DVKVTQSSRYLVKRTGEKVFLECVQDMDHENMFWYRQDPGLGLRLIYFSYDVKMKEKGDIPEGYSVSREKKERFSLILESASTNQTSMYLCASSLPRGPLHFGNGTRLTVT.

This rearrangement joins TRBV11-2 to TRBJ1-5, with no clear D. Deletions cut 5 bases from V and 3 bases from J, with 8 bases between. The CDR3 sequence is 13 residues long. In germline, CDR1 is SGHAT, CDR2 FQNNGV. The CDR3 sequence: CASSPTNNQPQHF. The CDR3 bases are TGTGCCAGCAGCCCCACAAACAATCAGCCCCAGCATTTT.

CDR3 loop: CASSLLAWGGQETQYF. The DNA for the CDR3 is TGTGCCAGCAGCTTATTGGCGTGGGGGGGCCAAGAGACCCAGTACTTC. The chain is built from TRBV7-9 and TRBJ2-5; 7 bases agree with TRBD2. With 2 bases clipped from V and 1 base from J, the junction kept 7 bases outside the gene matches. This CDR3 has 16 amino acids. Germline V gene lookup returns CDR1 SEHNR and CDR2 FQNEAQ (reference sequence).

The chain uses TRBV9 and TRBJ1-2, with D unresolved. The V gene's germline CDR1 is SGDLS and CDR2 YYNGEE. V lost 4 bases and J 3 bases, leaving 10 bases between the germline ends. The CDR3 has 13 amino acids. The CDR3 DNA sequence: TGTGCCAGCAGCCTTCCTAGCGACTATGGCTACACCTTC. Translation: CASSLPSDYGYTF. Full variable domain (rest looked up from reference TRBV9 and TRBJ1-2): DSGVTQTPKHLITATGQRVTLRCSPRSGDLSVYWYQQSLDQGLQFLIQYYNGEERAKGNILERFSAQQFPDLHSELNLSSLELGDSALYFCASSLPSDYGYTFGSGTRLTVV.

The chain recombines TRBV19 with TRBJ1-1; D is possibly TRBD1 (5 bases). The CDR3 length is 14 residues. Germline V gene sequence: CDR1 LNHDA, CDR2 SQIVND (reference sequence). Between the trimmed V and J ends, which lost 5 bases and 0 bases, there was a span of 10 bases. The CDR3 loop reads CASSPTDVNTEAFF. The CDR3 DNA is TGTGCCAGTAGTCCGACAGACGTGAACACTGAAGCTTTCTTT.

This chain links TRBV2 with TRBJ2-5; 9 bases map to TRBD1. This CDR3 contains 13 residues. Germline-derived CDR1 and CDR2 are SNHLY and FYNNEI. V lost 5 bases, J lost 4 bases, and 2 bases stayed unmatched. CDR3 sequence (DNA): TGTGCCAGCAGTTCGGACAGGGGAGAGACCCAGTACTTC. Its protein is CASSSDRGETQYF.

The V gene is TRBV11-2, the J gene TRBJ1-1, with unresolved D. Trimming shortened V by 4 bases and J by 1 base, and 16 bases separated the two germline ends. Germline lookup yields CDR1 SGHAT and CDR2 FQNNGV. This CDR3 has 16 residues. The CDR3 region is CASSWEWNLRNTEAFF. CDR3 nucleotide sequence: TGTGCCAGCAGCTGGGAGTGGAACCTAAGGAACACTGAAGCTTTCTTT.

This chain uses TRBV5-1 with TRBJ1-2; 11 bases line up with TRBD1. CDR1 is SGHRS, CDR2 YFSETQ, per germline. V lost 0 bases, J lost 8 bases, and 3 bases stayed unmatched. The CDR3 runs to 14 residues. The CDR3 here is CASSLVGQGVGYTF. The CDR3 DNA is TGCGCCAGCAGCTTGGTGGGACAGGGGGTCGGCTACACCTTC.

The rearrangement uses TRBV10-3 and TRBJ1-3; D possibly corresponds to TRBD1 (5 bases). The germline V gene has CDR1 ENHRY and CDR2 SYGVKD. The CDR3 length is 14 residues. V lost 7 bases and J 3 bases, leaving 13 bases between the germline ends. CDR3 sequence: CAITQGVSGNTIYF. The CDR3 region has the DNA TGTGCCATCACCCAGGGTGTCAGTGGAAACACCATATATTTT.

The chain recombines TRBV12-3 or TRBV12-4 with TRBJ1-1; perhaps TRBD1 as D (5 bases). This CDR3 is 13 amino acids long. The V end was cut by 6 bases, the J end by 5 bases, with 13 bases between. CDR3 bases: TGTGCCAGCAGATCCTCGACAGAAACTGAAGCTTTCTTT. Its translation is CASRSSTETEAFF.

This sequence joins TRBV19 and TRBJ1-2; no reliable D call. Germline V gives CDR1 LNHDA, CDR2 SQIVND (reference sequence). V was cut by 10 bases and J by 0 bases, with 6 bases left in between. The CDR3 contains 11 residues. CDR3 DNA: TGTGCCACCACAGCTAACTATGGCTACACCTTC. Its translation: CATTANYGYTF.

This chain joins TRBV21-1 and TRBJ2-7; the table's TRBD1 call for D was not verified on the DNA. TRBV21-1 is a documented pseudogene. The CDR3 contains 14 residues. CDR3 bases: TGTGCCAGCAGCAAAAAAAACAGAGACTACGAGCAGTACTTC. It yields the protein CASSKKNRDYEQYF.

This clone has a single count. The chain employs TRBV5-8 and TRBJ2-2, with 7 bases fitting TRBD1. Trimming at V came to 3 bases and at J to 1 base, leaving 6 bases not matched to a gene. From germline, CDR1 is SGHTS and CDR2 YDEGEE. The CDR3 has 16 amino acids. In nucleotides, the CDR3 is TGTGCCAGCAGCTACCGACAGGGTGGGAACACCGGGGAGCTGTTTTTT. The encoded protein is CASSYRQGGNTGELFF. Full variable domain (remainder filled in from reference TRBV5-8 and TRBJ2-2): EAGVTQSPTHLIKTRGQQATLRCSPISGHTSVYWYQQALGLGLQFLLWYDEGEERNRGNFPPRFSGRQFPNYSSELNVNALELEDSALYLCASSYRQGGNTGELFFGEGSRLTVL.

The DNA for the CDR3 is TGTGCCAGCAGCCAAGCGGGACAGCCCGGCGTTAGAGAGACCCAGTACTTC. The encoded protein is CASSQAGQPGVRETQYF. This chain uses TRBV3-1 (or the pseudogene TRBV3-2) with TRBJ2-5, with 7 bases identical to TRBD1. The germline gives CDR1 LGHDT, CDR2 YNNKEL (reference sequence). The junction had 12 bases not matched to a gene; V was cut back by 1 base and J by 4 bases. The CDR3 extends over 17 amino acids.

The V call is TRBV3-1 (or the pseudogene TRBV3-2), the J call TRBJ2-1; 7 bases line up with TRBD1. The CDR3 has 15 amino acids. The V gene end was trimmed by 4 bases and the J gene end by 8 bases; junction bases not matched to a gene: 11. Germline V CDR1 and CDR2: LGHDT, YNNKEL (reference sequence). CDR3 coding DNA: TGTGCCAGCAGCCCACAGGGGAGAAGTGTTTATGAGCAGTTCTTC. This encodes CASSPQGRSVYEQFF.

The CDR3: CASKDRVQGADNSPLHF. In DNA, the CDR3 is TGCGCCAGCAAGGACCGAGTTCAGGGGGCGGATAATTCACCCCTCCACTTT. This chain joins TRBV5-1 and TRBJ1-6, with TRBD1 identical over 8 bases. Germline assignment: CDR1 SGHRS and CDR2 YFSETQ. The CDR3 is made up of 17 amino acids. J lost 5 bases, V lost 6 bases, and 13 bases had no gene match.

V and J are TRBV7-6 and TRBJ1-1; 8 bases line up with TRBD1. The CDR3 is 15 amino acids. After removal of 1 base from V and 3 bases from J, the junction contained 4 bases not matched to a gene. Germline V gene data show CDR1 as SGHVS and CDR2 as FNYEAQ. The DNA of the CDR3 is TGTGCCAGCAGCTTAGACCCGGACAGGGACACTGAAGCTTTCTTT. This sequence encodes CASSLDPDRDTEAFF. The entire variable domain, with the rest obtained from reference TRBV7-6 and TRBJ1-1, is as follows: GAGVSQSPRYKVTKRGQDVALRCDPISGHVSLYWYRQALGQGPEFLTYFNYEAQQDKSGLPNDRFSAERPEGSISTLTIQRTEQRDSAMYRCASSLDPDRDTEAFFGQGTRLTVV.

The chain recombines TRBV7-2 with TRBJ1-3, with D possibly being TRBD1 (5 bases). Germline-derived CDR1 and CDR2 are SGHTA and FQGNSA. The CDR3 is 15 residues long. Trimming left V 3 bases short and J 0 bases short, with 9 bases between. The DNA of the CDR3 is TGTGCCAGCAGCTTCGGGGGATCCTCTGGAAACACCATATATTTT. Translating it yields CASSFGGSSGNTIYF.

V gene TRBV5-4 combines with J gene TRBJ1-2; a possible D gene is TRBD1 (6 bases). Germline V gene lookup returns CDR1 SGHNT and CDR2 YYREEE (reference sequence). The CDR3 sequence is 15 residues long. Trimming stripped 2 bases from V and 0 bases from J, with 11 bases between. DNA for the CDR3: TGTGCCAGCAGCTTACAGGGATCCTCTAACTATGGCTACACCTTC. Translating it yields CASSLQGSSNYGYTF.